The TCR beta chain described here comes from a study of T-cell reconstitution after alpha-beta-depleted transplantation in children. Study-level points and caveats: When one year had passed after transplant, most T-cell counts and diversity came from newly produced T cells. Some patients' high day-60 TCRbeta diversity was traced to surviving recipient T cells and thymic progenitors. After transplant, at about two months, alpha-beta T cells were reportedly derived from several hundred expanded graft clones.

A few counts support this clonotype. What it binds is unknown. V dropped 1 base and J dropped 4 bases, with 10 bases sitting between them. Germline CDR1 is SGHDN and CDR2 is FVKESK. There are 14 residues in the CDR3. The library targeted TCRbeta and was prepared with unique molecular identifiers. TCRdb processed the PCR reads anew with MiXCR; each CDR3 protein has one entry. The sample carries around 450,000 distinct CDR3 sequences, roughly 15% recorded once. The sequencing here drew on PBMCs, mostly from graft donor cells, taken 360 days after TCRalphabeta/CD19-depleted stem cell transplant. The chain carries TRBV14 and TRBJ1-2; no reliable D call. This clonotype originated in a boy in the first two years of life who had a stem cell transplant for Wiskott-Aldrich syndrome, so the T cells may come from the graft donor. CDR3 sequence: CASSQASRGYGYTF. The DNA of the CDR3 is TGTGCCAGCAGCCAAGCGAGTCGGGGCTATGGCTACACCTTC.